This T cell receptor (beta chain) was profiled in a study of cytomegalovirus exposure and HLA in healthy donors. Findings of the study overall: Researchers had no immune exposure information except CMV serostatus available. Previous analysis showed most TCR beta V segments were productive about 87% or about 30% of the time.

Germline CDR1 and CDR2: MGHRA and YSYEKL. V was clipped by 3 bases and J by 4 bases, with 13 bases between them. The CDR3 has 16 amino acids. Points on this clone: Its antigen is not identified.

Vbeta (60) and Jbeta (13) primers were used in the PCR. Profiled with immunoSEQ multiplex PCR; TCRdb holds only in-frame clones, not every one. The sample consists of around 85,000 clones, 65% to 80% of them appearing once. This clonotype originated in a man in his 60s in good health and CMV-seronegative. This chain uses TRBV4-1 with TRBJ1-6; weak D call: TRBD1 (6 bases). Sequenced input: PBMCs. CDR3 region: CASSQRTEEYNSPLHF. CDR3 bases: TGCGCCAGCAGCCAGAGGACAGAAGAGTATAATTCACCCCTCCACTTT.